The 16 T cell receptor beta chains below were found in one sample sequenced in a study of CD8 T cells in ankylosing spondylitis. TCRdb analysed the 5' RACE reads with MiXCR anew, one entry per CDR3 protein. The sample records 150,000 or so distinct CDR3 sequences, approximately 10% being singletons. Sequenced input: blood, either unsorted or a sorted T cell fraction (not recorded which). Every receptor here comes from a male donor with ankylosing spondylitis or in good health (not recorded which).

Regarding this clonotype: At one end the junction does not follow the germline gene, possibly because of a read error. Here the CDR3 reads CASPPQRTSENEQFF. DNA for the CDR3: TGTGCCAGCCCACCACAAAGGACTAGCGAGAATGAGCAGTTCTTC. The V call is TRBV18, the J call TRBJ2-1, with 9 bases identical to TRBD2. The germline V gene encodes CDR1 KGHSH and CDR2 LQKENI. This CDR3 is built from 15 residues.

At least ten counts were recorded for this clonotype. This CDR3 reads CASSPAGTTSRNEQFF. CDR3 DNA sequence: TGTGCCAGCAGTCCCGCCGGGACTACTTCGCGCAATGAGCAGTTCTTC. This chain uses TRBV6-1 with TRBJ2-1; 7 bases fit TRBD2. The CDR3 consists of 16 residues. After removal of 5 bases from V and 6 bases from J, the junction contained 13 bases not matched to a gene. In germline, CDR1 is MNHNS, CDR2 SASEGT.

This clonotype was seen ten or more times. The rearrangement links TRBV20-1 to TRBJ2-7; TRBD1 matches at 9 bases. The CDR3 sequence is 15 residues long. Germline V lookup: CDR1 DFQATT, CDR2 SNEGSKA (reference sequence). V lost 2 bases to trimming and J lost 6 bases; unmatched junction nucleotides: 11. Written as DNA, the CDR3 is TGCAGTGCTAGACCCCCAACAGGGGGCGCGGGCGAGCAGTACTTC. Encoded protein: CSARPPTGGAGEQYF.

This clonotype appeared many times. V usage is TRBV5-6 and J usage is TRBJ1-2; 9 bases fit TRBD1. CDR1 is SGHDT and CDR2 is YYEEEE in the germline V gene. V shed 2 bases, J shed 1 base, and the junction held 6 bases outside the gene matches. The length of the CDR3 is 16 residues. CDR3 amino acids: CASSFPGTGSNYGYTF. For the CDR3, the DNA is TGTGCCAGCAGCTTCCCTGGGACAGGGAGTAACTATGGCTACACCTTC.

At least ten counts were recorded for this clonotype. The chain recombines TRBV6-1 with TRBJ1-2; TRBD1 agrees at 7 bases. The germline gives CDR1 MNHNS, CDR2 SASEGT. V was pared by 5 bases and J by 7 bases, with 10 bases of the junction left unmatched. This CDR3 has 14 residues. CDR3 bases: TGTGCCAGCAGTCGTGACAGGGAGTTAGGTGGCTACACCTTC. Translating it yields CASSRDRELGGYTF.

This clonotype was seen many times. The rearrangement links TRBV29-1 to TRBJ1-3; perhaps TRBD1 as D (6 bases). The V gene's germline CDR1 is SQVTM and CDR2 ANQGSEA. The V and J ends lost 7 bases and 0 bases respectively, with 16 bases between them. This CDR3 is 15 amino acids long. The CDR3, as DNA: TGCAGCGGAACCGCCTCAGGGGTCTCTGGAAACACCATATATTTT. It translates to CSGTASGVSGNTIYF.

V gene TRBV18 combines with J gene TRBJ2-5; 7 bases match TRBD1. Germline CDR1 is KGHSH and CDR2 is LQKENI. Trimming took 3 bases from V and 1 from J; bases not matched to a gene: 2. CDR3 size: 14 residues. The CDR3 sequence is CASSPWDSQETQYF. CDR3 sequence (DNA): TGTGCCAGCTCACCTTGGGACAGCCAAGAGACCCAGTACTTC.

The chain uses TRBV27 and TRBJ2-7, with D perhaps TRBD1 (6 bases). Deletions cut 6 bases from V and 4 bases from J, with 13 bases between. The CDR3 extends over 13 amino acids. The germline V gene has CDR1 MNHEY and CDR2 SMNVEV (reference sequence). CDR3: CASSPGAAYEQYF. As DNA, the CDR3 is TGTGCCAGCAGCCCAGGGGCGGCTTACGAGCAGTACTTC.

There are a few counts of this clonotype. V usage is TRBV20-1 and J usage is TRBJ2-2; 8 nucleotides align to TRBD2. The V segment lost 0 bases and the J segment 0 bases; nucleotides outside the gene matches: 3. The CDR3 loop spans 16 amino acids. Per the germline V gene, CDR1 is DFQATT and CDR2 is SNEGSKA (reference sequence). The CDR3 loop reads CSARDSGGPNTGELFF. CDR3 coding DNA: TGCAGTGCTAGAGACAGCGGGGGTCCGAACACCGGGGAGCTGTTTTTT.

This clonotype has a handful of counts. The genes are TRBV20-1 and TRBJ1-1, with no clear D. This CDR3 region has 13 residues. CDR1 is DFQATT and CDR2 is SNEGSKA in the germline V gene (reference sequence). V lost 6 bases, J lost 1 base, and 12 bases lay in between. This chain's CDR3 is CSAPRVPNTEAFF. CDR3 sequence (DNA): TGCAGTGCCCCGCGGGTCCCGAACACTGAAGCTTTCTTT.

The table lists this clonotype with many counts. The V call is TRBV3-1, the J call TRBJ1-2, with 8 bases fitting TRBD1. The J segment lost 7 bases and the V segment lost 4 bases, leaving 11 bases of the junction unmatched. Germline CDR1 is LGHDT and CDR2 is YNNKEL (reference sequence). This CDR3 contains 15 residues. The CDR3 DNA follows: TGTGCCAGCAGCCCGACCCGACAGGGGAGGTTTGGCTACACCTTC. Its protein is CASSPTRQGRFGYTF.

This chain joins TRBV12-3 or TRBV12-4 and TRBJ1-2; perhaps TRBD1 as D (5 bases). CDR3 length: 12 residues. V was clipped by 7 bases and J by 8 bases, with 14 bases between them. The CDR3 sequence is CASMTGGQGYTF. CDR3 DNA sequence: TGTGCCAGCATGACGGGGGGTCAGGGCTACACCTTC.

This clonotype was picked up a small number of times. The rearrangement links TRBV9 to TRBJ2-5; 8 nucleotides agree with TRBD2. The CDR3 is 15 amino acids. Germline CDR1 SGDLS, CDR2 YYNGEE. The ends lost 3 bases at V and 4 bases at J; junction bases unmatched: 8. In DNA, the CDR3 is TGTGCCAGCAGCGCCCGGGGGGGTTGGGCAGAGACCCAGTACTTC. It codes for CASSARGGWAETQYF.

This clonotype was counted ten times or more. This chain links TRBV5-1 with TRBJ2-7; possibly TRBD2 for D (6 bases). Trimming pared 4 bases from V and 3 bases from J, leaving 11 bases between. Germline V gene sequence: CDR1 SGHRS, CDR2 YFSETQ. CDR3 length equals 13 residues. The CDR3 DNA follows: TGCGCCAGCAGCGCGGGACGGGACTACGAGCAGTACTTC. Encoded protein: CASSAGRDYEQYF. Full variable domain (rest looked up from reference TRBV5-1 and TRBJ2-7): KAGVTQTPRYLIKTRGQQVTLSCSPISGHRSVSWYQQTPGQGLQFLFEYFSETQRNKGNFPGRFSGRQFSNSRSEMNVSTLELGDSALYLCASSAGRDYEQYFGPGTRLTVT.

This clonotype occurred many times. This sequence joins TRBV5-6 and TRBJ2-1; 11 bases agree with TRBD2. CDR3 length: 17 amino acids. Germline lookup yields CDR1 SGHDT and CDR2 YYEEEE. V was pared by 0 bases and J by 2 bases, with 4 bases of the junction left unmatched. The CDR3 DNA reads as TGTGCCAGCAGCTTGGGTAGCGGGGGGGCCACCTACAATGAGCAGTTCTTC. Protein product: CASSLGSGGATYNEQFF.

This clonotype came up a few times. The chain joins TRBV5-1 to TRBJ2-1, with a tentative D call TRBD1 (5 bases). The CDR3 runs to 16 residues. The germline CDR1 and CDR2 sequences are SGHRS and YFSETQ. Between the trimmed V and J ends, which lost 4 bases and 1 base, there was a span of 15 bases. CDR3 coding DNA: TGCGCCAGCAGCCCCGGCCAGGGTGGTTCCTACAATGAGCAGTTCTTC. This translates into CASSPGQGGSYNEQFF.